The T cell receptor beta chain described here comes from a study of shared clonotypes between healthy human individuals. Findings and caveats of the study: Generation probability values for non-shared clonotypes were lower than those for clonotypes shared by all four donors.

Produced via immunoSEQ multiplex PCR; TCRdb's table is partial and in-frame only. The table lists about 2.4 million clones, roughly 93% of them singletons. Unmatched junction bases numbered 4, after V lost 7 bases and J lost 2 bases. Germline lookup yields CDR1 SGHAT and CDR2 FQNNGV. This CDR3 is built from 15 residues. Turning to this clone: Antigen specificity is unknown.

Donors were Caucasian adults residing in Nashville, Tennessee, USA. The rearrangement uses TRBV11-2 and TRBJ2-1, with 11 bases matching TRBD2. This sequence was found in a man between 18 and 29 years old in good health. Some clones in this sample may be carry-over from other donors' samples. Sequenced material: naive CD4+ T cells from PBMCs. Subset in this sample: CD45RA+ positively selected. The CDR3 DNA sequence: TGTGCCAGCACCGAGGGACTAGCGGCCTACAATGAGCAGTTCTTC. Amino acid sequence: CASTEGLAAYNEQFF.